The rows below give T cell receptor beta chains drawn from one sample of a study of T-cell reconstitution after alpha-beta-depleted transplantation in children. Via MiXCR, TCRdb re-called the PCR reads, giving one row per CDR3 protein. The table has roughly 350,000 distinct CDR3 sequences, 10% seen once. Sequencing was performed on PBMCs from the stem cell graft donor, taken from the stem cell graft. These receptors originate from a human donor who donated a stem cell graft to a child with acute lymphoblastic leukemia. Both conserved end residues are part of each CDR3. Each record gives: V gene, clone size, J gene, D gene, CDR3 DNA, CDR3 protein. The D gene is left open where the match is weak. Size is stated for part of the rows, as once, few or many counts, or as a class when the clone is expanded.

TRBV7-2	.	TRBJ2-2	.	TGTGCCAGCAGCGAGGGGGGGGCGAACACCGGGGAGCTGTTTTTT	CASSEGGANTGELFF
TRBV11-1	few	TRBJ2-3	TRBD2	TGTGCCAGCAGCTCTTCCGGTGGGGCGGGAGGAATGGGCACAGATACGCAGTATTTT	CASSSSGGAGGMGTDTQYF
TRBV7-8	few	TRBJ2-7	.	TGTGCCAGCAGCTTAGCTGGCAGGGACACCTACGAGCAGTACTTC	CASSLAGRDTYEQYF
TRBV29-1	.	TRBJ2-7	TRBD2	TGCAGCGTTGAACTAGCGGGGGGGATCTCCTACGAGCAGTACTTC	CSVELAGGISYEQYF
TRBV6-5	few	TRBJ2-1	.	TGTGCCAGCAGTTACTCGAAAGGGGGGCCGAGCTCCTACAATGAGCAGTTCTTC	CASSYSKGGPSSYNEQFF
TRBV28	.	TRBJ2-5	.	TGTGCCAGCAGTCCCCTGAGAGGGACCCAGTACTTC	CASSPLRGTQYF
TRBV27	.	TRBJ2-5	TRBD2	TGTGCCAGCAGCGCGGGACTAGCGGGAGGGTATGAGACCCAGTACTTC	CASSAGLAGGYETQYF
TRBV5-1	.	TRBJ2-7	.	TGCGCCAGCAGTTCCGGGACGTGGACGAGTTCCTACGAGCAGTACTTC	CASSSGTWTSSYEQYF
TRBV2	few	TRBJ2-7	.	TGTGCCAGCACGGGCCCGGTCTACGAGCAGTACTTC	CASTGPVYEQYF
TRBV27	few	TRBJ2-7	TRBD2	TGTGCCAGCAGTTTAGGTGTCGGGACTAGCGGGAGCTCCTACGAGCAGTACTTC	CASSLGVGTSGSSYEQYF
TRBV28	few	TRBJ2-7	TRBD2	TGTGCCAGCAGTTCACCCTGGACTAGCGGGAGGGCCTACGAGCAGTACTTC	CASSSPWTSGRAYEQYF
TRBV15	few	TRBJ2-7	.	TGTGCCACCAGCCCAGGCCGCGGAGGGATTTACGAGCAGTACTTC	CATSPGRGGIYEQYF
TRBV19	few	TRBJ2-4	TRBD2	TGTGCCAGTACCAGAAGACTAGCGGACTCGAGGAAAGCCAAAAACATTCAGTACTTC	CASTRRLADSRKAKNIQYF
TRBV5-1	many	TRBJ2-1	.	TGCGCCAGCAGCTTGGGCCCCCGGGAGAGCTCCTACAATGAGCAGTTCTTC	CASSLGPRESSYNEQFF
TRBV6-5	.	TRBJ1-1	TRBD1	TGTGCCAGCAGTTACCCAACCGGACAGGGGGGGGCTGAAGCTTTCTTT	CASSYPTGQGGAEAFF
TRBV12-3/TRBV12-4	few	TRBJ2-3	.	TGTGCCAGCACCTCAGGGGGGAGCGGCGGTACGCAGTATTTT	CASTSGGSGGTQYF
TRBV5-1	many	TRBJ1-1	.	TGCGCCAGCAGCTTGGATCTGGGCTTAGGGAACACTGAAGCTTTCTTT	CASSLDLGLGNTEAFF
TRBV5-1	.	TRBJ1-1	TRBD1	TGCGCCAGCAGCCAAGGGGGCCTGAACACTGAAGCTTTCTTT	CASSQGGLNTEAFF
TRBV4-1	few	TRBJ2-5	TRBD1	TGCGCCAGCAGCCAAGGGGACAGGGGAGGAGTAGAGACCCAGTACTTC	CASSQGDRGGVETQYF
TRBV2	many	TRBJ1-4	TRBD1	TGTGCCAGCAGTCCCGGGACAGGAGGCGAAAAACTGTTTTTT	CASSPGTGGEKLFF
TRBV2	.	TRBJ2-3	.	TGTGCCAGCGGATCTGGAAGGGGAACAGATACGCAGTATTTT	CASGSGRGTDTQYF
TRBV7-2	few	TRBJ2-1	.	TGTGCCAGCAGCCCATTACTGGGCCTCAAGTTCTTC	CASSPLLGLKFF
TRBV12-3/TRBV12-4	many	TRBJ2-6	.	TGTGCCAGCAGTTTTCCACAGACCTTCTCTGGGGCCAACGTCCTGACTTTC	CASSFPQTFSGANVLTF
TRBV7-6	few	TRBJ2-3	.	TGTGCCAGCAGCTTAGGGGGACTCCCTTCTTACACAGATACGCAGTATTTT	CASSLGGLPSYTDTQYF
TRBV27	many	TRBJ1-1	.	TGCGCCAGCAGCCCGGGGACCTTGAACACTGAAGCTTTCTTT	CASSPGTLNTEAFF
TRBV24-1	.	TRBJ2-1	TRBD1	TGTGCCACCAGTTTGGGAAAAGGGGGCAGGGATGAGCAGTTCTTC	CATSLGKGGRDEQFF
TRBV5-1	few	TRBJ2-3	.	TGCGCCAGCAGCTCCCTTTGGGAGGTTGGAGATACGCAGTATTTT	CASSSLWEVGDTQYF
TRBV7-9	few	TRBJ2-1	.	TGTGCCAGCAGCCGTCGACTAGTTTTGGATGAGCAGTTCTTC	CASSRRLVLDEQFF
TRBV12-3/TRBV12-4	.	TRBJ1-6	.	TGTGCCAGCAGTTCGGGGGCGGTGAATTCACCCCTCCACTTT	CASSSGAVNSPLHF
TRBV29-1	.	TRBJ1-2	TRBD1	TGCAGCGTTGGGACAGGGGGCGGGTATGGCTACACCTTC	CSVGTGGGYGYTF
TRBV5-6	.	TRBJ2-7	TRBD1	TGTGCCAGCAGCTTTTCGGGACAGACTTTCTACGAGCAGTACTTC	CASSFSGQTFYEQYF
TRBV12-3/TRBV12-4	.	TRBJ2-2	TRBD1	TGTGCCAGCAGTGACAGGGACCCCGGGGAGCTGTTTTTT	CASSDRDPGELFF
TRBV12-3/TRBV12-4	.	TRBJ1-6	.	TGTGCCAGCAGCTGGTTGGGGGGAGAATCACCCCTCCACTTT	CASSWLGGESPLHF
TRBV19	many	TRBJ2-2	.	TGTGCCAGTCGCAATTACTTCGGGGAGCTGTTTTTT	CASRNYFGELFF
TRBV18	many	TRBJ2-7	TRBD1	TGTGCCAGCTCGGGGGACAGATTAACCTACGAGCAGTACTTC	CASSGDRLTYEQYF
TRBV3-1	many	TRBJ2-3	TRBD2	TGTGCCAGCACCGATCGACTAGCGGGCACAGATACGCAGTATTTT	CASTDRLAGTDTQYF
TRBV4-3	few	TRBJ2-3	TRBD2	TGCGCCAGCAGCCAAGGTCAGCTACTAGCGGGAGGCCGAGATACGCAGTATTTT	CASSQGQLLAGGRDTQYF
TRBV25-1	.	TRBJ1-3	.	TGTGCCAGCAGCCTAGGGGGTATTAGAAACACCATATATTTT	CASSLGGIRNTIYF
TRBV5-1	few	TRBJ2-1	.	TGCGCCAGCAGCCCTACCGCCGGAACCAATGAGCAGTTCTTC	CASSPTAGTNEQFF
TRBV28	.	TRBJ2-3	.	TGTGCCAGCAGTTTATTGGCAGGAGACCCTTCCTCCTACACAGATACGCAGTATTTT	CASSLLAGDPSSYTDTQYF
TRBV9	few	TRBJ2-5	.	TGTGCCAGCAGCGTTGACATTCACTCGGGGGAGACCCAGTACTTC	CASSVDIHSGETQYF
TRBV4-1	.	TRBJ2-5	TRBD2	TGCGCCAGCAGCAACCGAGGACTAGCGTCAGAAGAGACCCAGTACTTC	CASSNRGLASEETQYF
TRBV29-1	.	TRBJ2-6	.	TGCAGCGTTGATAGGGGCGCTGGGGCCAACGTCCTGACTTTC	CSVDRGAGANVLTF
TRBV7-3	.	TRBJ2-3	TRBD1	TGTGCCAGCAGCCGCGACAGGGTGACAGATACGCAGTATTTT	CASSRDRVTDTQYF
TRBV20-1	few	TRBJ2-3	.	TGCAGTGCTAGCGCCGGGACTGGAGACACAGATACGCAGTATTTT	CSASAGTGDTDTQYF
TRBV29-1	many	TRBJ2-7	.	TGCAGCGTTGTGGTGGGGGGATACGAGCAGTACTTC	CSVVVGGYEQYF
TRBV11-2	.	TRBJ2-7	TRBD2	TGTGCCAGCAGCTTAATTATTGGACTAGCGGGAGACGAGCAGTACTTC	CASSLIIGLAGDEQYF
TRBV29-1	few	TRBJ1-2	.	TGCAGCGTTGGGAAGGACAGCTCGAATGGCTACACCTTC	CSVGKDSSNGYTF
TRBV5-1	.	TRBJ2-1	TRBD2	TGCGCCAGCAGCTTGGCAGGACTAGCTTCATTCAATGAGCAGTTCTTC	CASSLAGLASFNEQFF
TRBV9	many	TRBJ2-2	.	TGTGCCAGCAGGGAGCCCAACAGGAACACCGGGGAGCTGTTTTTT	CASREPNRNTGELFF
TRBV27	few	TRBJ2-1	.	TGTGCCAGCTATGGGAATAGCGTATACAATGAGCAGTTCTTC	CASYGNSVYNEQFF
TRBV7-9	many	TRBJ2-7	TRBD2	TGTGCCAGCAGCTCAAGCGGGAGGGAATACGAGCAGTACTTC	CASSSSGREYEQYF
TRBV29-1	few	TRBJ2-1	TRBD2	TGCAGCGTTGCGTCCGGGACTAGCGGGAACCGTGAGCAGTTCTTC	CSVASGTSGNREQFF
TRBV7-9	.	TRBJ2-4	.	TGTGCCAGCAGCTTGGGGGGAGCGCCGCCGGGGAGAAACATTCAGTACTTC	CASSLGGAPPGRNIQYF
TRBV29-1	few	TRBJ2-5	TRBD1	TGCAGCGTTGCCCTGACAGGGGGCAGGGAGACCCAGTACTTC	CSVALTGGRETQYF